The following is a T cell receptor beta chain sequence with its context. Its antigen is currently unknown. In germline, CDR1 is MNHNS, CDR2 SASEGT. V gave up 4 bases and J gave up 2 bases; unmatched junction bases: 6. The length of the CDR3 is 16 residues. These data are taken from a study of cytomegalovirus exposure and HLA in healthy donors. Study-wide results and limits: The study designated fewer than 200 TCR beta chains cytomegalovirus-associated. In an earlier analysis, productive rearrangement rates for most beta V segments clustered near 87% or 30%.

The PCR had 60 Vbeta and 13 Jbeta primers. Measured with immunoSEQ multiplex PCR; TCRdb has only the in-frame clones, and not every one. The sample consists of more than 95,000 clones, around 72% of them appearing once. This sequence was found in a male donor in good health and CMV-seronegative. Specimen: PBMCs. The rearrangement joins TRBV6-1 to TRBJ2-3; 10 bases agree with TRBD2. In nucleotides, the CDR3 is TGTGCCAGCAGTGCCCGACTAGCGGGCTACACAGATACGCAGTATTTT. This encodes CASSARLAGYTDTQYF.